Here is one TCR beta chain with its context. Its specificity is unknown. The data belong to a study of OX40 agonist ivuxolimab in advanced cancers. At the level of the study: Across the patients, intravenous ivuxolimab was delivered every 2 weeks at 0.01 to 10 mg/kg. Subjects had a mean age of about 57 years, with a range of 23 to 79; almost 85% were male. Partial responses, seen in three patients, involved one hepatocellular carcinoma and two cutaneous melanomas. General study findings and limits: At 0.1-3.0 mg/kg, partial responders had clonal expansion among the lowest observed.

TCRdb keeps only in-frame clones here, not all; method: immunoSEQ multiplex PCR. Altogether around 40,000 clones are present, approximately 86% being singletons, with the ten largest covering approximately 0.4%. Germline V gene data show CDR1 as GTSNPN and CDR2 as SVGIG (reference sequence). The CDR3 is 12 residues long. V lost 0 bases, J lost 6 bases, and 8 bases lay in between. J is TRBJ1-1 and V is TRBV30; no definite D call. This TCR was sampled from an adult with an advanced solid tumor such as melanoma, head and neck, liver or kidney cancer. Sample: CD4+ or CD8+ T cells sorted from blood, taken in a trial of the OX40 agonist ivuxolimab. CDR3 sequence: CAWSVSGPEAFF. In DNA form, the CDR3 reads TGTGCCTGGAGTGTTTCCGGGCCTGAAGCTTTCTTT.